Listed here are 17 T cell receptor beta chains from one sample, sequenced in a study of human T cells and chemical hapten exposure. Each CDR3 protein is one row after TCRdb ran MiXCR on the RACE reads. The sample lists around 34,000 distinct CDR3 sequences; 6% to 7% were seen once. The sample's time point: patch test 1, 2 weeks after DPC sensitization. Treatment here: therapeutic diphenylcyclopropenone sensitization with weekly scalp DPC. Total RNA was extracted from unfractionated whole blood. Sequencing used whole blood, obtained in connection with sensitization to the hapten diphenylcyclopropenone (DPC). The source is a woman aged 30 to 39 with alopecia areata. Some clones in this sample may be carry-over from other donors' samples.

CDR3 residues: CASSEAGGNQPQHF. The CDR3 DNA reads as TGTGCCAGCAGTGAAGCAGGGGGGAATCAGCCCCAGCATTTT. The rearrangement joins TRBV2 to TRBJ1-5; tentatively, D is TRBD1 (6 bases). Trimming pared 0 bases from V and 4 bases from J, leaving 7 bases between. This CDR3 region has 14 residues. Germline V lookup: CDR1 SNHLY, CDR2 FYNNEI.

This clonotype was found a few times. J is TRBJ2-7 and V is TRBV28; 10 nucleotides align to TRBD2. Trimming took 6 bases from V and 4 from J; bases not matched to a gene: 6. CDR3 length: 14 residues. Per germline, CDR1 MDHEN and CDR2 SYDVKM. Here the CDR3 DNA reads TGTGCCAGCAGACCGAGCGGGGGGGTTTACGAGCAGTACTTC. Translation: CASRPSGGVYEQYF.

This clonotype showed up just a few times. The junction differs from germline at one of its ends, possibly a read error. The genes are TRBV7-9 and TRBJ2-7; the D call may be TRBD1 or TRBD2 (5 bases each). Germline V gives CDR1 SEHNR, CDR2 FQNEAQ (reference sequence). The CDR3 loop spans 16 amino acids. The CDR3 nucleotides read TGTGCCAACAGCCTCCTAGAGGGACGGCTGACCTACGAGCAGTACTTC. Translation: CANSLLEGRLTYEQYF. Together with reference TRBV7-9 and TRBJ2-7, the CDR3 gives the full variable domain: DTGVSQNPRHKITKRGQNVTFRCDPISEHNRLYWYRQTLGQGPEFLTYFQNEAQLEKSRLLSDRFSAERPKGSFSTLEIQRTEQGDSAMYLCANSLLEGRLTYEQYFGPGTRLTVT.

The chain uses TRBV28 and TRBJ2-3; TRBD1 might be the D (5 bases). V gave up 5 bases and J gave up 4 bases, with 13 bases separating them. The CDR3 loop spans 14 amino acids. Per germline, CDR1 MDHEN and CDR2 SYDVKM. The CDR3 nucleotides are TGTGCCAGCAGTCCCTGGCAGGGCCCAGATACGCAGTATTTT. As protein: CASSPWQGPDTQYF.

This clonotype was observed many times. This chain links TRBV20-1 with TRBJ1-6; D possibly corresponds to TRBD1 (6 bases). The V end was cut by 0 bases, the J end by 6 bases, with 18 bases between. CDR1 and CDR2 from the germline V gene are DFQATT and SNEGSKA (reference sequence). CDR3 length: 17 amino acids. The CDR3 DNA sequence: TGCAGTGCTAGAGATCTCAATACAGGGCACCCTAATTCACCCCTCCACTTT. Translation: CSARDLNTGHPNSPLHF.

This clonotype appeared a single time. CDR3 sequence reads: CASSLAVGVEQFF. DNA of the CDR3: TGTGCCAGCAGCTTAGCGGTTGGGGTTGAGCAGTTCTTC. The rearrangement uses TRBV7-9 and TRBJ2-1; D call uncertain. The CDR3 is made up of 13 amino acids. Trimming took off 0 bases at V and 9 bases at J, with 9 bases between the two ends. Germline CDR1 SEHNR, CDR2 FQNEAQ (reference sequence).

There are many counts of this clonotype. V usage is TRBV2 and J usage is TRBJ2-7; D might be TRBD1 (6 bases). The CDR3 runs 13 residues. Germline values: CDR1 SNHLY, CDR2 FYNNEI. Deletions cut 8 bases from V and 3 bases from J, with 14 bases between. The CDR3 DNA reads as TGTGCCAGCGACAGGCAACCAGTCTACGAGCAGTACTTC. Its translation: CASDRQPVYEQYF.

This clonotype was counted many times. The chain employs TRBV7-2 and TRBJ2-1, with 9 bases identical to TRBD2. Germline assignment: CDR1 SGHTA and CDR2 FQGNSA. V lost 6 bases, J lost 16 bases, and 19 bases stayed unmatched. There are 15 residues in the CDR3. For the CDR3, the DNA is TGTGCCAGCAGGACGGGATCTAGCGGGGTGGGCCGATTCTTCTTC. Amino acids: CASRTGSSGVGRFFF.

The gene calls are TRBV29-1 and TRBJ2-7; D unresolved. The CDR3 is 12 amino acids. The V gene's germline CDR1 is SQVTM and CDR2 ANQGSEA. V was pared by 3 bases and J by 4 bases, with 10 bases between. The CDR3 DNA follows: TGCAGCGTTGAGTCTCGGAATTACGAGCAGTACTTC. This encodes CSVESRNYEQYF.

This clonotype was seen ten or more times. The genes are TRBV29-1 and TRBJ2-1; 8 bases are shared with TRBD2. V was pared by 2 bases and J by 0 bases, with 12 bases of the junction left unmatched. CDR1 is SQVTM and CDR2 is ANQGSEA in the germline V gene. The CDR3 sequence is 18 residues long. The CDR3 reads CSVERSGGVFSSYNEQFF. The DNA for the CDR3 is TGCAGCGTTGAACGGAGCGGGGGTGTTTTCAGCTCCTACAATGAGCAGTTCTTC.

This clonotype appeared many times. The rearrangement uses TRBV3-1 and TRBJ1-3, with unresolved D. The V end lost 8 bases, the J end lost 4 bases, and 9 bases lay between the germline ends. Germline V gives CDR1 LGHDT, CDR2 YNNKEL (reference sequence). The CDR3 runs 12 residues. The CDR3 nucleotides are TGTGCCAGCGGAGCCGAAGGAAACACCATATATTTT. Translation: CASGAEGNTIYF.

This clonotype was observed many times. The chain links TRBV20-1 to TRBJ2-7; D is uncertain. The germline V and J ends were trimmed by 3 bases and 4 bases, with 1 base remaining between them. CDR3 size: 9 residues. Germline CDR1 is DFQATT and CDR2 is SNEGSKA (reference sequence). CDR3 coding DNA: TGCAGTGCTAGTTACGAGCAGTACTTC. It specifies CSASYEQYF.

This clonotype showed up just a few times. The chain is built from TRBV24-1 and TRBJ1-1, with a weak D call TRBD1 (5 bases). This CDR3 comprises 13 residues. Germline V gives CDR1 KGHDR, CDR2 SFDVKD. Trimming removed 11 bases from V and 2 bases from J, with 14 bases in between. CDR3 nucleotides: TGTGCCAGCCGTGCGGGGGACAACACTGAAGCTTTCTTT. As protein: CASRAGDNTEAFF.

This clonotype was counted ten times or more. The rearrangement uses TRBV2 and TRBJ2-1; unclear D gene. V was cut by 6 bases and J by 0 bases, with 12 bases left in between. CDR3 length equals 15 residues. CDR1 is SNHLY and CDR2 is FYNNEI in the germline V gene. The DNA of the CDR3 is TGTGCCAGCAGGTCAGCGCTAAGCTCCTACAATGAGCAGTTCTTC. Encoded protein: CASRSALSSYNEQFF.

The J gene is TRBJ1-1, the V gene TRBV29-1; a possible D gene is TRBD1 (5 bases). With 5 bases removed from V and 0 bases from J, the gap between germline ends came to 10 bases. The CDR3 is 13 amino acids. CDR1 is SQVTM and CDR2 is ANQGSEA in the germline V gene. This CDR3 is CSVKGQMNTEAFF. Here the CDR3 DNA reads TGCAGCGTTAAGGGGCAGATGAACACTGAAGCTTTCTTT.

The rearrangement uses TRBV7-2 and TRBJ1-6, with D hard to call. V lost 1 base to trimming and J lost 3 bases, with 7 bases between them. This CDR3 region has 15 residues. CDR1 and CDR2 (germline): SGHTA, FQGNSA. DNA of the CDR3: TGTGCCAGCAGCTTAGGGACGGTCTATAATTCACCCCTCCACTTT. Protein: CASSLGTVYNSPLHF. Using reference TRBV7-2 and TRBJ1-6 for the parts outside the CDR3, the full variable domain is GAGVSQSPSNKVTEKGKDVELRCDPISGHTALYWYRQSLGQGLEFLIYFQGNSAPDKSGLPSDRFSAERTGGSVSTLTIQRTQQEDSAVYLCASSLGTVYNSPLHFGNGTRLTVT.

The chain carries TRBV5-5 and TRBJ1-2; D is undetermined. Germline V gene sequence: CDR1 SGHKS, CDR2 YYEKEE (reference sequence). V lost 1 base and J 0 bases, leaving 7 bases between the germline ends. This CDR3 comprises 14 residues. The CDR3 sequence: CASSLLSANYGYTF. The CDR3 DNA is TGTGCCAGCAGCTTGCTGTCAGCTAACTATGGCTACACCTTC.